Shown below are 14 T cell receptor beta chains from a single sample sequenced in a study of T cells in localized non-small cell lung cancer. Some clones are missing from TCRdb's copy, which holds only in-frame ones; the method was immunoSEQ multiplex PCR. The table includes around 4,000 clones, 30% to 40% detected once. The sample here was lung tumor tissue, taken before any cancer treatment. The receptors stem from a man aged 35 to 69 with stage II squamous cell lung carcinoma.

The rearrangement uses TRBV19 and TRBJ2-1, with 10 bases lining up with TRBD2. The CDR3 totals 13 residues. Per germline, CDR1 LNHDA and CDR2 SQIVND (reference sequence). CDR3 protein: CAQSASGSPEQFF. CDR3 nucleotides: TGTGCTCAGTCTGCTAGCGGGAGTCCTGAGCAGTTCTTC.

The chain links TRBV28 to TRBJ1-4, with a possible D match to TRBD1 (6 bases). The CDR3 is 16 amino acids. V was cut by 3 bases and J by 8 bases, with 19 bases left in between. The germline V gene has CDR1 MDHEN and CDR2 SYDVKM. The CDR3 nucleotides read TGTGCCAGCAGTTTGATGGGGGCTATCGGACGGGAAAAACTGTTTTTT. It yields the protein CASSLMGAIGREKLFF.

This chain connects TRBV30 to TRBJ1-5, with D unclear. CDR3 length equals 12 residues. Looked up from germline, CDR1 is GTSNPN and CDR2 is SVGIG (reference sequence). V lost 5 bases and J lost 9, with 14 bases in between. CDR3 sequence reads: CAWGYLGGPQHF. DNA for the CDR3: TGTGCCTGGGGTTACCTGGGAGGGCCCCAGCATTTT.

The chain has TRBV15 and TRBJ1-5; D is uncertain. The ends were cut back, 0 bases at V and 7 bases at J, with 13 bases in the middle. CDR3 length: 15 residues. The germline V gene has CDR1 LNHNV and CDR2 YYDKDF (reference sequence). The CDR3 loop is CATSRDSSVLQPQHF. The CDR3 DNA is TGTGCCACCAGCAGAGATTCGAGCGTTCTGCAGCCCCAGCATTTT.

This clone was observed a handful of times. The V and J genes are TRBV11-3 and TRBJ2-3; TRBD2 matches at 12 bases. V lost 0 bases and J lost 10; bases outside the gene matches: 5. The germline gives CDR1 SGHNT, CDR2 YENEEA. The CDR3 has 15 residues. CDR3 amino acids: CASSLEGLAGRAQYF. The DNA of the CDR3 is TGTGCCAGCAGCTTAGAAGGACTAGCGGGAAGGGCGCAGTATTTT.

In its sample, this clone was seen a few times. The V call is TRBV6-8, the J call TRBJ1-2, with 10 bases aligning to TRBD1. J was trimmed by 1 base and V by 6 bases; bases with no gene match: 8. Per germline, CDR1 MNHGY and CDR2 SAAAGT. The CDR3 loop spans 16 amino acids. In DNA form, the CDR3 reads TGTGCCAGCAGCGTAGACAGGGGGCCCAGTAACTATGGCTACACCTTC. This gives the protein CASSVDRGPSNYGYTF.

This rearrangement joins TRBV29-1 to TRBJ2-2, with 9 nucleotides matching TRBD1. This CDR3 contains 14 residues. Germline trimming cut 7 bases from V and 0 bases from J; bases unmatched to any gene: 3. Germline CDR1 reads SQVTM; CDR2 reads ANQGSEA. In DNA, the CDR3 is TGCAGCGCCGGGACAGGGTCGAACACCGGGGAGCTGTTTTTT. This translates into CSAGTGSNTGELFF.

This clone was recorded a few times. The chain carries TRBV19 and TRBJ1-5; D is undetermined. The germline V gene encodes CDR1 LNHDA and CDR2 SQIVND (reference sequence). CDR3 length: 13 amino acids. V was cut by 4 bases and J by 5 bases, with 9 bases left in between. CDR3 sequence reads: CASSRTGDQPQHF. DNA of the CDR3: TGTGCCAGTAGTAGGACGGGAGATCAGCCCCAGCATTTT.

This clone was counted only a few times. The V gene is TRBV19, the J gene TRBJ1-1; 7 bases match TRBD1. J gave up 3 bases and V 8 bases, and 3 bases lay outside the gene matches. This CDR3 is built from 12 residues. Germline V gene data show CDR1 as LNHDA and CDR2 as SQIVND (reference sequence). CDR3 in DNA: TGTGCCAGTCGACAGGGTCACACTGAAGCTTTCTTT. Encoded protein: CASRQGHTEAFF. Filled out from reference TRBV19 and TRBJ1-1, the complete variable domain reads DGGITQSPKYLFRKEGQNVTLSCEQNLNHDAMYWYRQDPGQGLRLIYYSQIVNDFQKGDIAEGYSVSREKKESFPLTVTSAQKNPTAFYLCASRQGHTEAFFGQGTRLTVV.

This clone appeared a few times. The chain has TRBV10-3 and TRBJ1-2; weak D call: TRBD1 (6 bases). V lost 2 bases and J 0 bases, leaving 10 bases between the germline ends. The CDR3 is 15 amino acids. Germline values: CDR1 ENHRY, CDR2 SYGVKD. CDR3 amino acids: CAISEPGASNYGYTF. The CDR3 DNA sequence: TGTGCCATCAGTGAGCCAGGGGCCTCTAACTATGGCTACACCTTC.

The chain uses TRBV10-2 and TRBJ1-1; TRBD1 matches 9 bases. The germline V gene encodes CDR1 WSHSY and CDR2 SAAADI. CDR3 length: 13 residues. V shed 5 bases and J 3 bases; nucleotides not matched to a gene: 1. DNA for the CDR3: TGCGCCAGCAGTCGGGACAGGGACACTGAAGCTTTCTTT. It encodes CASSRDRDTEAFF.

This clone was recorded a few times. CDR3 protein: CASRSTGQGLQETQYF. Here the CDR3 DNA reads TGTGCCAGCAGATCCACGGGACAGGGATTGCAAGAGACCCAGTACTTC. The gene calls are TRBV6-8 and TRBJ2-5, with TRBD1 identical over 9 bases. The ends lost 6 bases at V and 2 bases at J; junction bases unmatched: 10. This CDR3 has 16 amino acids. In germline, CDR1 is MNHGY, CDR2 SAAAGT.

The chain links TRBV15 to TRBJ2-1; D is perhaps TRBD2 (5 bases). The germline V gene encodes CDR1 LNHNV and CDR2 YYDKDF (reference sequence). The CDR3 totals 15 residues. The ends were cut back, 0 bases at V and 1 base at J, with 7 bases in the middle. CDR3 nucleotide sequence: TGTGCCACCAGCAGAGACCCGGGGTCCTACAATGAGCAGTTCTTC. It encodes CATSRDPGSYNEQFF.

The chain combines TRBV19 with TRBJ1-2, with a tentative D call TRBD1 (5 bases). The V gene's germline CDR1 is LNHDA and CDR2 SQIVND (reference sequence). The CDR3 is made up of 14 amino acids. V dropped 7 bases and J dropped 3 bases, with 15 bases sitting between them. The chain's CDR3 is CASIAWGRDYGYTF. The DNA of the CDR3 is TGTGCCAGTATCGCTTGGGGGAGAGACTATGGCTACACCTTC.